Listed here are 26 T cell receptor beta chains from one sample, sequenced in a study of T cell responses to AZD1222 COVID-19 vaccine. Sequencing was performed with immunoSEQ multiplex PCR; in TCRdb, only in-frame clones are kept and a portion is missing. The data hold over 150,000 clones, with 88% observed a single time. The sequenced sample was peripheral blood, obtained on day 0 of AZD1222 vaccination. These receptors were obtained from an adult in good health.

V usage is TRBV6-2 or TRBV6-3 and J usage is TRBJ1-1; D is unclear. V dropped 2 bases and J dropped 5 bases, with 9 bases sitting between them. The CDR3 is 13 residues long. Germline V gene data show CDR1 as MNHEY and CDR2 as SVGEGT. CDR3 nucleotide sequence: TGTGCCAGCAGTTACGTCGGCGGAACTGAAGCTTTCTTT. Its protein product is CASSYVGGTEAFF.

The chain uses TRBV6-1 and TRBJ2-7; D is possibly TRBD1 (6 bases). Germline CDR1 MNHNS, CDR2 SASEGT. The CDR3 is 15 amino acids. The V end lost 0 bases, the J end lost 2 bases, and 11 bases lay between the germline ends. CDR3 amino acids: CASSEADRTAYEQYF. In nucleotides, the CDR3 is TGTGCCAGCAGTGAAGCTGACAGGACCGCCTACGAGCAGTACTTC.

This chain links TRBV4-1 with TRBJ1-6, with TRBD1 as a possible D gene (5 bases). CDR1 and CDR2 from the germline V gene are MGHRA and YSYEKL. This CDR3 comprises 16 residues. The ends were cut back, 1 base at V and 3 bases at J, with 10 bases in the middle. CDR3 loop: CASSQGWGGYNSPLHF. CDR3 bases: TGCGCCAGCAGCCAAGGGTGGGGGGGCTATAATTCACCCCTCCACTTT.

J is TRBJ1-1 and V is TRBV7-9, with D perhaps TRBD1 (6 bases). The CDR3 is 16 amino acids. Trimming stripped 1 base from V and 2 bases from J, with 14 bases between. Looked up from germline, CDR1 is SEHNR and CDR2 is FQNEAQ (reference sequence). The CDR3 loop is CASSLDGLGGNTEAFF. CDR3 DNA sequence: TGTGCCAGCAGCTTAGATGGTCTGGGGGGCAACACTGAAGCTTTCTTT.

This sequence joins TRBV6-5 and TRBJ2-7, with 7 bases identical to TRBD1. The CDR3 is 13 amino acids. V shed 6 bases and J 4 bases; nucleotides not matched to a gene: 6. Germline CDR1 reads MNHEY; CDR2 reads SVGAGI. In nucleotides, the CDR3 is TGTGCCAGCAGGATACAGGGGTCTTACGAGCAGTACTTC. This encodes CASRIQGSYEQYF.

This chain uses TRBV2 with TRBJ2-7; D possibly matches TRBD1 or TRBD2 (6 bases each). With 4 bases removed from V and 12 bases from J, the gap between germline ends came to 16 bases. CDR1 is SNHLY and CDR2 is FYNNEI in the germline V gene. The CDR3 spans 12 residues. CDR3 amino acids: CASSGGGTRGYF. For the CDR3, the DNA is TGTGCCAGCAGTGGTGGGGGGACCAGGGGGTACTTC.

The genes are TRBV10-3 and TRBJ1-1; 10 positions match TRBD1. The CDR3 has 14 residues. CDR1 is ENHRY and CDR2 is SYGVKD in the germline V gene. Unmatched junction bases numbered 8, after V lost 8 bases and J lost 5 bases. DNA of the CDR3: TGTGCCATCGGCCCCGGGACAGGGGTAACTGAAGCTTTCTTT. Protein product: CAIGPGTGVTEAFF.

This rearrangement joins TRBV7-2 to TRBJ2-7; D tentatively reads TRBD1 or TRBD2 (6 bases each). The CDR3 is made up of 16 amino acids. The V end lost 5 bases, the J end lost 2 bases, and 19 bases lay between the germline ends. Germline V gene sequence: CDR1 SGHTA, CDR2 FQGNSA. This CDR3 is CASSATGAPIPYEQYF. The CDR3 DNA reads TGTGCCAGCAGCGCCACGGGGGCCCCAATTCCCTACGAGCAGTACTTC.

The chain couples TRBV30 to TRBJ1-4; a weak D match, TRBD1 (6 bases). Germline CDR1 reads GTSNPN; CDR2 reads SVGIG (reference sequence). The CDR3 consists of 15 residues. The germline V and J ends were trimmed by 2 bases and 3 bases, with 13 bases remaining between them. This CDR3 reads CAWSPYRGPNEKLFF. For the CDR3, the DNA is TGTGCCTGGAGTCCGTACCGGGGGCCTAATGAAAAACTGTTTTTT. Variable domain in full (rest from reference TRBV30 and TRBJ1-4): SQTIHQWPATLVQPVGSPLSLECTVEGTSNPNLYWYRQAAGRGLQLLFYSVGIGQISSEVPQNLSASRPQDRQFILSSKKLLLSDSGFYLCAWSPYRGPNEKLFFGSGTQLSVL.

In DNA, the CDR3 is TGTGCCAGCAGTTTGACCCAGGGGATGGAAGCTTTCTTT. It is translated as CASSLTQGMEAFF. The chain has TRBV12-3 or TRBV12-4 and TRBJ1-1, with D maybe TRBD1 (6 bases). The CDR3 runs to 13 residues. V was pared by 3 bases and J by 8 bases, with 13 bases between.

This chain uses TRBV15 with TRBJ2-7; D perhaps matches TRBD1 (6 bases). The CDR3 contains 14 residues. The germline gives CDR1 LNHNV, CDR2 YYDKDF (reference sequence). Trimming took off 2 bases at V and 2 bases at J, with 10 bases between the two ends. The CDR3 DNA follows: TGTGCCACCAGCAGAACCGGGACAACCTACGAGCAGTACTTC. Translated: CATSRTGTTYEQYF.

The V gene is TRBV7-9, the J gene TRBJ1-3, with 7 positions matching TRBD1. The trim removed 5 bases at V and 2 bases at J, leaving 6 bases unmatched. CDR3 length equals 15 residues. CDR1 and CDR2 from the germline V gene are SEHNR and FQNEAQ (reference sequence). CDR3 sequence (DNA): TGTGCCAGCAGCCTAGACCAGGGGGCTGGAAACACCATATATTTT. Residues: CASSLDQGAGNTIYF.

This chain connects TRBV6-5 to TRBJ1-2; D not resolved. Deletions cut 6 bases from V and 8 bases from J, with 16 bases between. CDR3 length: 13 residues. The germline V gene encodes CDR1 MNHEY and CDR2 SVGAGI. The CDR3 DNA sequence: TGTGCCAGCAGCCTCGCCGGGAGGGCAGGCTACACCTTC. It codes for CASSLAGRAGYTF.

The chain joins TRBV5-4 to TRBJ2-7, with TRBD1 matching over 10 bases. CDR1 is SGHNT and CDR2 is YYREEE in the germline V gene (reference sequence). The ends lost 4 bases at V and 5 bases at J; junction bases unmatched: 6. The CDR3 covers 14 residues. CDR3 sequence reads: CASSQDRGFNEQYF. The CDR3 nucleotides read TGTGCCAGCAGCCAGGACAGGGGGTTCAACGAGCAGTACTTC.

V is TRBV13 and J is TRBJ2-2; D call uncertain. The CDR3 runs 10 residues. The germline CDR1 and CDR2 sequences are PRHDT and FYEKMQ (reference sequence). V was clipped by 7 bases and J by 6 bases, with 3 bases between them. The CDR3 DNA reads TGTGCCAGCACCCCCGGGGAGCTGTTTTTT. It encodes CASTPGELFF.

The CDR3 bases are TGCGCCAGCAGCCAAGAGCCTGTGGATAATTCACCCCTCCACTTT. Translating gives CASSQEPVDNSPLHF. J is TRBJ1-6 and V is TRBV4-3; D remains unclear. CDR3 length: 15 residues. Per germline, CDR1 LGHNA and CDR2 YSLEER. The V end was cut by 0 bases, the J end by 5 bases, with 8 bases between.

The chain links TRBV5-1 to TRBJ1-1, with D hard to call. Trimming pared 4 bases from V and 0 bases from J, leaving 10 bases between. The CDR3 runs to 14 residues. The germline V gene has CDR1 SGHRS and CDR2 YFSETQ. For the CDR3, the DNA is TGCGCCAGCAGCCCCAGCGGCCTGAACACTGAAGCTTTCTTT. Its translation is CASSPSGLNTEAFF.

J is TRBJ2-1 and V is TRBV28; possible D gene TRBD2, 5 bases. The germline gives CDR1 MDHEN, CDR2 SYDVKM. There are 12 residues in the CDR3. Trimming cost V 7 bases and J 7 bases, with 11 bases left between them. The CDR3 nucleotides are TGTGCCAGCACCATAAGCGGAAATGAGCAGTTCTTC. Amino acid sequence: CASTISGNEQFF.

This rearrangement joins TRBV25-1 to TRBJ1-1; D remains unclear. This CDR3 comprises 16 residues. Germline loops: CDR1 MGHDK, CDR2 SYGVNS. Trimming shortened V by 3 bases and J by 3 bases, and 17 bases separated the two germline ends. The CDR3 DNA reads TGTGCCAGCAGTGACCGCAACCAACACGGGGACACTGAAGCTTTCTTT. It encodes CASSDRNQHGDTEAFF.

The rearrangement links TRBV30 to TRBJ1-3; D is perhaps TRBD1 (5 bases). Germline V gives CDR1 GTSNPN, CDR2 SVGIG (reference sequence). The CDR3 has 13 amino acids. V was clipped by 1 base and J by 4 bases, with 8 bases between them. In nucleotides, the CDR3 is TGTGCCTGGAGTGCCGGGGGAGGAAACACCATATATTTT. Translated, it gives CAWSAGGGNTIYF. The complete variable domain, with remaining parts taken from reference TRBV30 and TRBJ1-3, reads SQTIHQWPATLVQPVGSPLSLECTVEGTSNPNLYWYRQAAGRGLQLLFYSVGIGQISSEVPQNLSASRPQDRQFILSSKKLLLSDSGFYLCAWSAGGGNTIYFGEGSWLTVV.

On this clone itself: Other DNA sequences in this specimen translate into the identical CDR3. The V gene is TRBV24-1, the J gene TRBJ1-5, with 7 nucleotides matching TRBD1. Trimming at V came to 4 bases and at J to 2 bases, leaving 7 bases not matched to a gene. Germline lookup yields CDR1 KGHDR and CDR2 SFDVKD. This CDR3 spans 16 amino acids. The DNA of the CDR3 is TGTGCCACCAGTGACCCCCGACAGGGCGGCAATCAGCCCCAGCATTTT. Its protein is CATSDPRQGGNQPQHF.

The rearrangement uses TRBV6-5 and TRBJ1-1; a possible D gene is TRBD1 (5 bases). This CDR3 spans 14 amino acids. Germline V lookup: CDR1 MNHEY, CDR2 SVGAGI. Trimming took off 6 bases at V and 0 bases at J, with 11 bases between the two ends. Here the CDR3 reads CASSLGGLNTEAFF. CDR3 nucleotides: TGTGCCAGCAGCCTTGGGGGGTTGAACACTGAAGCTTTCTTT.

This clone was recorded once. This rearrangement joins TRBV27 to TRBJ1-6; the D gene is possibly TRBD1 (5 bases). The CDR3 runs to 16 residues. CDR1 MNHEY and CDR2 SMNVEV come from the germline V gene (reference sequence). V was cut by 5 bases and J by 6 bases, with 17 bases left in between. The CDR3 region is CASSPRGSASNSPLHF. The CDR3, as DNA: TGTGCCAGCAGTCCTCGGGGGTCTGCGTCTAATTCACCCCTCCACTTT.

The chain employs TRBV19 and TRBJ2-2; 7 positions match TRBD2. J lost 4 bases, V lost 8 bases, and 10 bases had no gene match. The germline V gene encodes CDR1 LNHDA and CDR2 SQIVND (reference sequence). The CDR3 sequence is 15 residues long. The CDR3 DNA reads TGTGCCAGTTCTAGGCGGGGGACGGGCACCGGGGAGCTGTTTTTT. Amino acid sequence: CASSRRGTGTGELFF.

This rearrangement joins TRBV28 to TRBJ2-7, with 8 bases that match TRBD1. Germline assignment: CDR1 MDHEN and CDR2 SYDVKM. The CDR3 is 14 amino acids. The ends lost 2 bases at V and 9 bases at J; junction bases unmatched: 9. CDR3 sequence (DNA): TGTGCCAGCAGTTTACGACAGGGGATTCAAGGGCAGTACTTC. It yields the protein CASSLRQGIQGQYF.

The V gene is TRBV6-4, the J gene TRBJ1-2; unclear D gene. Between the trimmed V and J ends, which lost 0 bases and 3 bases, there was a span of 14 bases. The germline V gene has CDR1 MRHNA and CDR2 SNTAGT. The length of the CDR3 is 16 residues. The CDR3 spells CASSDSVSPGYYGYTF. The DNA of the CDR3 is TGTGCCAGCAGTGACTCGGTCTCCCCTGGCTACTATGGCTACACCTTC.